This T cell receptor (beta chain) was sequenced during a study of T cell responses to AZD1222 COVID-19 vaccine. Regarding the study as a whole: Repertoires in all cases were sampled only once the peak T cell response had passed. Reportedly, close to half of spike-specific TCRs are directed against unmutated variant regions. Clonal diversity was possibly underestimated; the donors were predominantly white British and more often female.

The repertoire was sequenced with immunoSEQ multiplex PCR; TCRdb's copy has only in-frame clones and lacks some. The sample holds under 200,000 clones; 80% to 95% are singletons and the top ten take 1.6%. The CDR3 runs to 12 residues. Per the germline V gene, CDR1 is SGHAT and CDR2 is FQNNGV. V was shortened by 3 bases and J by 5 bases, with 5 bases between the two germline ends. With respect to this clone: Its antigen is unidentified. The sample holds other DNA sequences that translate to the same CDR3.

This sequence was found in an adult in good health. The source was peripheral blood, collected on day 0 of AZD1222 vaccination. The chain employs TRBV11-2 and TRBJ2-1; D remains ambiguous. The DNA for the CDR3 is TGTGCCAGCAGCTTGACGGACAATGAGCAGTTCTTC. Its protein is CASSLTDNEQFF.